Following are 24 T cell receptor beta chains from one sample sequenced in a study of CD4 T cells in relation to SARS-CoV-2 and coronaviruses. No antigens are known for them. Assay: immunoSEQ multiplex PCR; the TCRdb copy retains only in-frame clones and omits some. Here the sample spans almost 30,000 clones, more than 75% being singletons. CD4+ T cells from unexposed donors were obtained before the COVID-19 pandemic (2011-2018). After around nine days of culture, CD4+ T cells were isolated. What was sequenced was CD4+ T cells from PBMCs, cultured in vitro. The receptors derive from a human donor in good health.

The chain carries TRBV5-1 and TRBJ1-1, with D unresolved. Germline assignment: CDR1 SGHRS and CDR2 YFSETQ. V lost 4 bases to trimming and J lost 1 base, with 17 bases between them. The CDR3 consists of 16 residues. CDR3 DNA sequence: TGCGCCAGCAGCGGACGAGAGGGTGTAGGGAACACTGAAGCTTTCTTT. Translated, it gives CASSGREGVGNTEAFF.

This clone was counted only a few times. The chain carries TRBV5-6 and TRBJ2-4; 8 positions match TRBD1. The germline V gene has CDR1 SGHDT and CDR2 YYEEEE. The junction had 3 bases not matched to a gene; V was cut back by 0 bases and J by 1 base. The CDR3 length is 16 residues. This CDR3 reads CASSLGTGSAKNIQYF. The CDR3 DNA reads as TGTGCCAGCAGCTTGGGGACAGGGTCGGCCAAAAACATTCAGTACTTC.

The chain has TRBV6-2 or TRBV6-3 and TRBJ1-5; TRBD1 aligns across 7 bases. The length of the CDR3 is 13 residues. The germline gives CDR1 MNHEY, CDR2 SVGEGT. V was clipped by 6 bases and J by 7 bases; unmatched bases: 6. Here the CDR3 reads CASSLTGYQPQHF. The CDR3 DNA sequence: TGTGCCAGCAGCCTGACAGGGTACCAGCCCCAGCATTTT.

The rearrangement joins TRBV5-1 to TRBJ2-7, with 10 bases fitting TRBD1. Germline CDR1 and CDR2: SGHRS and YFSETQ. The CDR3 contains 13 residues. V gave up 4 bases and J gave up 3 bases; unmatched junction bases: 1. CDR3 sequence: CASSRDRGYEQYF. DNA of the CDR3: TGCGCCAGCAGCCGGGACAGGGGCTACGAGCAGTACTTC.

V gene TRBV6-5 combines with J gene TRBJ2-5; D gene uncertain. The V end lost 5 bases, the J end lost 0 bases, and 13 bases lay between the germline ends. Germline loops: CDR1 MNHEY, CDR2 SVGAGI. CDR3 length: 15 residues. CDR3 protein: CASSPGLHHQETQYF. CDR3 nucleotide sequence: TGTGCCAGCAGTCCCGGGCTACACCACCAAGAGACCCAGTACTTC.

This chain connects TRBV4-1 to TRBJ2-4, with TRBD2 identical over 11 bases. Germline CDR1 reads MGHRA; CDR2 reads YSYEKL. V shed 1 base, J shed 8 bases, and the junction held 7 bases outside the gene matches. The CDR3 contains 16 residues. In DNA form, the CDR3 reads TGCGCCAGCAGCCAAGGAACTAGCGGGAGCTTATACATTCAGTACTTC. As protein: CASSQGTSGSLYIQYF.

This chain uses TRBV6-1 with TRBJ2-5; 14 nucleotides align to TRBD2. V was pared by 3 bases and J by 5 bases, with 5 bases of the junction left unmatched. The V gene's germline CDR1 is MNHNS and CDR2 SASEGT. The CDR3 extends over 16 amino acids. CDR3 sequence: CASSEVGLAGVETQYF. The CDR3 bases are TGTGCCAGCAGTGAGGTGGGACTAGCGGGGGTTGAGACCCAGTACTTC.

With respect to this clone: Germline and junction disagree at one end, which may indicate a read error. The chain is built from TRBV7-7 and TRBJ2-3; D is uncertain. This CDR3 region has 13 residues. CDR1 is SSHAT, CDR2 FNYEAQ, per germline (reference sequence). The CDR3 sequence is CASSLDGTDTQYF. Written as DNA, the CDR3 is TGTGCTAGCAGCTTAGACGGCACAGATACGCAGTATTTT.

The chain joins TRBV5-1 to TRBJ2-5; 9 bases match TRBD2. Germline V gene data show CDR1 as SGHRS and CDR2 as YFSETQ. V gave up 4 bases and J gave up 2 bases; unmatched junction bases: 3. The CDR3 has 14 residues. CDR3 nucleotide sequence: TGCGCCAGCAGCGCTAGCGGGGTTCAAGAGACCCAGTACTTC. Its translation: CASSASGVQETQYF.

The CDR3: CASSPPSSGEKLFF. CDR3 DNA sequence: TGTGCCAGCTCACCGCCTTCTTCGGGTGAAAAACTGTTTTTT. The rearrangement joins TRBV18 to TRBJ1-4; D unresolved. This CDR3 comprises 14 residues. V was pared by 3 bases and J by 7 bases, with 12 bases between. CDR1 and CDR2 from the germline V gene are KGHSH and LQKENI.

This chain connects TRBV19 to TRBJ2-3; D is unclear. V lost 7 bases, J lost 0 bases, and 11 bases lay in between. The CDR3 consists of 14 residues. From germline, CDR1 is LNHDA and CDR2 SQIVND (reference sequence). The CDR3 is CASKIGPSTDTQYF. In DNA, the CDR3 is TGTGCCAGTAAGATAGGGCCTAGCACAGATACGCAGTATTTT.

J is TRBJ2-7 and V is TRBV5-1; 9 nucleotides align to TRBD2. Germline V gene lookup returns CDR1 SGHRS and CDR2 YFSETQ. Unmatched junction bases numbered 3, after V lost 3 bases and J lost 2 bases. This CDR3 is built from 14 residues. CDR3 DNA sequence: TGCGCCAGCAGCTGGTCTAGCGGGGCCTACGAGCAGTACTTC. Its protein is CASSWSSGAYEQYF.

J is TRBJ2-3 and V is TRBV6-5, with D possibly TRBD2 on 5 matching bases. V lost 7 bases and J lost 1, with 6 bases in between. Germline CDR1 reads MNHEY; CDR2 reads SVGAGI. The CDR3 extends over 12 amino acids. The CDR3 sequence: CASTRGTDTQYF. As DNA, the CDR3 is TGTGCCAGCACGCGGGGCACAGATACGCAGTATTTT.

This clone was seen only a few times. V gene TRBV5-5 combines with J gene TRBJ2-2; no clear D gene. Germline-derived CDR1 and CDR2 are SGHKS and YYEKEE (reference sequence). This CDR3 comprises 14 residues. V was clipped by 0 bases and J by 4 bases, with 7 bases between them. The CDR3 nucleotides read TGTGCCAGCAGCTTGGGGTCGGGCACCGGGGAGCTGTTTTTT. This gives the protein CASSLGSGTGELFF.

V usage is TRBV4-3 and J usage is TRBJ2-5; D is unresolved. The CDR3 contains 14 residues. CDR1 is LGHNA and CDR2 is YSLEER in the germline V gene. V dropped 0 bases and J dropped 2 bases, with 7 bases sitting between them. The CDR3 protein is CASSQDWGQETQYF. DNA for the CDR3: TGCGCCAGCAGCCAAGATTGGGGACAAGAGACCCAGTACTTC.

This chain links TRBV11-2 with TRBJ2-5, with a tentative D call TRBD1 (5 bases). Germline loops: CDR1 SGHAT, CDR2 FQNNGV. The V gene lost 6 bases and the J gene lost 3 bases, with 17 bases spanning the gap. This CDR3 is 15 amino acids long. The CDR3 loop reads CASRDRMGPKETQYF. CDR3 nucleotides: TGTGCCAGCAGAGATCGAATGGGGCCCAAAGAGACCCAGTACTTC.

This chain uses TRBV4-1 with TRBJ2-1, with 10 bases that match TRBD2. Per the germline V gene, CDR1 is MGHRA and CDR2 is YSYEKL. V lost 0 bases, J lost 7 bases, and 6 bases stayed unmatched. The CDR3 contains 16 residues. This CDR3 is CASSQEASGSINEQFF. As DNA, the CDR3 is TGCGCCAGCAGCCAAGAAGCTAGCGGGAGTATTAATGAGCAGTTCTTC.

This sequence joins TRBV10-2 and TRBJ2-3; tentative D call: TRBD2 (5 bases). The CDR3 is 12 amino acids. V lost 6 bases and J lost 6, with 10 bases in between. Looked up from germline, CDR1 is WSHSY and CDR2 is SAAADI. In nucleotides, the CDR3 is TGCGCCAGCAGGACCACTAGGGATACGCAGTATTTT. This codes for CASRTTRDTQYF.

This chain uses TRBV5-4 with TRBJ2-7; weak D call: TRBD1 (6 bases). The V gene lost 3 bases and the J gene lost 0 bases, with 13 bases spanning the gap. Germline V lookup: CDR1 SGHNT, CDR2 YYREEE (reference sequence). This CDR3 is 15 amino acids long. CDR3 coding DNA: TGTGCCAGCAGCTCCAAAGCACAGGGCTCCTACGAGCAGTACTTC. Protein sequence: CASSSKAQGSYEQYF.

This clone turned up a few times. V and J are TRBV6-6 and TRBJ1-5; 7 nucleotides agree with TRBD1. The CDR3 is 14 amino acids. Germline V gene data show CDR1 as MNHNY and CDR2 as SVGAGI (reference sequence). The J segment lost 2 bases and the V segment lost 6 bases, leaving 4 bases of the junction unmatched. The CDR3 spells CASRVTGGNQPQHF. DNA for the CDR3: TGTGCCAGCAGGGTCACAGGGGGCAATCAGCCCCAGCATTTT.

The genes are TRBV6-5 and TRBJ2-7; D is ambiguous. V was clipped by 6 bases and J by 3 bases, with 6 bases between them. The CDR3 runs 11 residues. Per germline, CDR1 MNHEY and CDR2 SVGAGI. CDR3 protein: CASSTSYEQYF. CDR3 nucleotide sequence: TGTGCCAGCAGCACCAGCTACGAGCAGTACTTC.

This rearrangement joins TRBV4-1 to TRBJ2-5; 10 bases are a match to TRBD2. The CDR3 extends over 17 amino acids. Looked up from germline, CDR1 is MGHRA and CDR2 is YSYEKL. With V trimmed by 4 bases and J by 4 bases, 12 bases remained unmatched. This CDR3 is CASSPYWSGGAGETQYF. For the CDR3, the DNA is TGCGCCAGCAGCCCGTATTGGAGCGGGGGGGCCGGAGAGACCCAGTACTTC.

This clone was seen once. The J gene is TRBJ2-1, the V gene TRBV12-2; the table calls TRBD2, which could not be checked here. TRBV12-2 corresponds to a pseudogene. CDR3 length equals 15 residues. The CDR3: CASRLAGSSYNEQFF. The CDR3 DNA is TGTGCAAGTCGCTTAGCAGGGAGCTCCTACAATGAGCAGTTCTTC.

This clone was detected only a few times. The V gene is TRBV6-1, the J gene TRBJ2-1; 7 bases map to TRBD1. With V trimmed by 2 bases and J by 7 bases, 5 bases remained unmatched. CDR3 length: 14 amino acids. Germline CDR1 reads MNHNS; CDR2 reads SASEGT. The CDR3 coding sequence is TGTGCCAGCAGTGAAACAGGGGATAGAAATGAGCAGTTCTTC. Encoded protein: CASSETGDRNEQFF.